These T cell receptor beta chains were read from a single sample in a study of blood T cell repertoires in COVID-19. Assay used: immunoSEQ multiplex PCR; TCRdb lists only in-frame clones, some missing. This sample has about 260,000 clones, with around nine tenths found just once. The sequenced sample was peripheral blood. These receptors were taken from a woman aged 55-69 years with COVID-19, enrolled during active disease. CDR3s include the opening cysteine and the closing phenylalanine or tryptophan. Fields, in order: J gene, D gene, V gene, clone size, CDR3 protein, CDR3 DNA. The D gene is left open where the match is weak. Part of the rows lack a size; the others show once, few, many or a class for expanded clones.

TRBJ1-3	NA	TRBV10-3	NA	CAISEALGPGTIYF	TGTGCCATCAGTGAAGCCCTGGGGCCCGGCACCATATATTTT
TRBJ1-1	NA	TRBV29-1	NA	CSVERGQNTEAFF	TGCAGCGTTGAACGGGGTCAGAACACTGAAGCTTTCTTT
TRBJ2-1	TRBD2	TRBV6-2/TRBV6-3	NA	CASSQQPGLAGASSYNEQFF	TGTGCCAGCAGTCAACAGCCGGGACTAGCGGGAGCCAGCTCCTACAATGAGCAGTTCTTC
TRBJ2-3	TRBD2	TRBV28	NA	CASRVAGVYTQYF	TGTGCCAGCAGGGTAGCGGGGGTGTATACGCAGTATTTT
TRBJ2-4	TRBD2	TRBV18	once	CASSPRTSGSTNIQYF	TGTGCCAGCTCACCAAGGACTAGCGGGAGTACCAACATTCAGTACTTC
TRBJ2-3	TRBD1	TRBV27	NA	CASSIYRGMADTQYF	TGTGCCAGCAGTATATACAGGGGGATGGCCGATACGCAGTATTTT
TRBJ2-7	TRBD2	TRBV9	NA	CASSVSGTSAGAYEQYF	TGTGCCAGCAGCGTCTCCGGGACTAGCGCGGGCGCCTACGAGCAGTACTTC
TRBJ2-7	NA	TRBV29-1	NA	CSVEVRTYEQYF	TGCAGCGTTGAGGTCAGGACCTACGAGCAGTACTTC
TRBJ2-7	TRBD1	TRBV7-9	NA	CASSLSPRGTGYYEQYF	TGTGCCAGCAGCCTGTCCCCAAGGGGGACAGGGTACTACGAGCAGTACTTC
TRBJ1-5	TRBD1	TRBV30	NA	CAWRSGQGPHSNQPQHF	TGTGCCTGGAGATCGGGACAGGGGCCCCATAGCAATCAGCCCCAGCATTTT
TRBJ2-2	TRBD2	TRBV10-3	NA	CAIRLAGDTGELFF	TGTGCCATCAGACTAGCGGGAGATACCGGGGAGCTGTTTTTT
TRBJ2-1	TRBD2	TRBV6-6	NA	CASSQFPGLADEQFF	TGTGCCAGCAGTCAATTTCCGGGACTAGCCGATGAGCAGTTCTTC
TRBJ2-7	NA	TRBV30	NA	CAWSGPWTWDTYEQYF	TGTGCCTGGAGTGGGCCTTGGACATGGGACACCTACGAGCAGTACTTC
TRBJ2-2	NA	TRBV6-2/TRBV6-3	once	CASSGQQVPGELFF	TGTGCCAGCAGTGGCCAACAGGTCCCCGGGGAGCTGTTTTTT
TRBJ2-2	NA	TRBV6-5	NA	CASSRSGELFF	TGTGCCAGCAGTCGCAGCGGGGAGCTGTTTTTT
TRBJ1-1	TRBD1	TRBV27	NA	CASRPGGARGTEAFF	TGTGCCAGCAGACCAGGGGGCGCCCGGGGCACTGAAGCTTTCTTT
TRBJ1-1	TRBD1	TRBV7-2	NA	CASSPGQGRTEAFF	TGTGCCAGCAGCCCTGGACAGGGACGGACTGAAGCTTTCTTT
TRBJ1-5	NA	TRBV10-3	NA	CAISESGRVTSNQPQHF	TGTGCCATCAGTGAGTCTGGCAGGGTAACTAGCAATCAGCCCCAGCATTTT
TRBJ1-5	TRBD1	TRBV19	NA	CASSMGQGANQPQHF	TGTGCCAGTAGTATGGGTCAGGGGGCCAATCAGCCCCAGCATTTT
TRBJ2-7	TRBD2	TRBV11-2	NA	CASSLMAGAPNEQYF	TGTGCCAGCAGCTTAATGGCGGGAGCTCCGAACGAGCAGTACTTC
TRBJ2-1	TRBD2	TRBV5-1	NA	CASSGALAGGTYNEQFF	TGCGCCAGCAGCGGGGCCTTAGCGGGTGGGACTTACAATGAGCAGTTCTTC
TRBJ1-2	NA	TRBV20-1	NA	CSASIRTPGSYTF	TGCAGTGCTAGTATCAGGACTCCGGGGAGCTACACCTTC
TRBJ2-7	TRBD2	TRBV4-1	NA	CASSQYLAGVGEQYF	TGCGCCAGCAGCCAGTATCTAGCGGGAGTGGGGGAGCAGTACTTC
TRBJ1-1	NA	TRBV10-3	once	CAISESRQSNTEAFF	TGTGCCATCAGTGAGTCGCGACAATCGAACACTGAAGCTTTCTTT
TRBJ1-1	TRBD1	TRBV3-1/TRBV3-2	NA	CASSQQGAVTEAFF	TGTGCCAGCAGCCAGCAGGGGGCGGTTACTGAAGCTTTCTTT
TRBJ1-3	TRBD1	TRBV5-1	NA	CASSTGQGGNTIYF	TGCGCCAGCAGCACGGGACAGGGCGGAAACACCATATATTTT